Here is one TCR beta chain with its context. The CDR3 consists of 17 residues. Germline V gene sequence: CDR1 SGHAT, CDR2 FQNNGV. V was pared by 0 bases and J by 7 bases, with 19 bases between. Per the authors' pipeline: Nucleated cell counts were estimated from reference gene primer amplification. Here immunoSEQ multiplex PCR was the method, and the copy in TCRdb shows in-frame clones only, minus some. That table gives V, J and clone size, and the DNA gave D and trimming. The sample contains approximately 49,000 clones, 80% to 90% of which appear only once. The record originates from a study of blood T cell repertoires in COVID-19. Study as a whole: Italy, Spain and the United States were the sources of the convalescent and acute COVID-19 samples. PBMCs, B-cell-depleted T cells, or T cells provided the cDNA or gDNA that made up the material.

V is TRBV11-2 and J is TRBJ1-5; D is perhaps TRBD1 (5 bases). The source is a man aged 45-65 years with acute or convalescent COVID-19. The sequencing sample was made of peripheral blood. DNA for the CDR3: TGTGCCAGCAGCTTAGAGGGGGGTTTATCTGCAGGGCAGCCCCAGCATTTT. Translating gives CASSLEGGLSAGQPQHF.